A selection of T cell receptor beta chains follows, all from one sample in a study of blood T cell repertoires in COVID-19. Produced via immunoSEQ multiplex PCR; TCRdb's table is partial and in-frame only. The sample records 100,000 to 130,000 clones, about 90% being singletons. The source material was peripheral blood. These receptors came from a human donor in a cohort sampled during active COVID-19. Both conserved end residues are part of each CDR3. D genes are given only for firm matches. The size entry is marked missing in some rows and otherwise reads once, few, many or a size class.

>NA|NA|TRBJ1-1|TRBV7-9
TGTGCCAGCAGCAAGGACACCCTTGAAGCTTTCTTT
CASSKDTLEAFF
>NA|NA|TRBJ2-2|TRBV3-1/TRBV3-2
TGTGCCAGCACCCTCCAGGGGACCGGGGAGCTGTTTTTT
CASTLQGTGELFF
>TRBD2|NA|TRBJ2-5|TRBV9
TGTGCCAGCAGCCGGTGGGAGGGAGAGACCCAGTACTTC
CASSRWEGETQYF
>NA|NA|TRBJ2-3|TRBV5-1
TGCGCCAGCAGGAGGGCGGGACAGATCACAGATACGCAGTATTTT
CASRRAGQITDTQYF
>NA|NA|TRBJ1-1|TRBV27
TGTGCCAGCAGTTCGGGGGACACTGAAGCTTTCTTT
CASSSGDTEAFF
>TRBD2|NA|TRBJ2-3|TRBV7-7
TGTGCTAGCAGCCGTAGCGGGGCTAGCACAGATACGCAGTATTTT
CASSRSGASTDTQYF
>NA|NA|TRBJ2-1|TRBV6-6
TGTGCCAGCAGTTACGGGTTCAGGGATGAGCAGTTCTTC
CASSYGFRDEQFF
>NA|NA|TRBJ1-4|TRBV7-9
TGTGCCAGCAGCCTAACCGGGGTTCCCTCGCCCCGGGAGGAAAAACTGTTTTTT
CASSLTGVPSPREEKLFF
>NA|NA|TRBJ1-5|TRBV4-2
TGTGCCAGCAGCCAAGACCCCGCCCGGGGATCATATAGCAATCAGCCCCAGCATTTT
CASSQDPARGSYSNQPQHF
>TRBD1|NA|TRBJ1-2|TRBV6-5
TGTGCCAGCACCGAGACAGGGCGGTATGGCTACACCTTC
CASTETGRYGYTF
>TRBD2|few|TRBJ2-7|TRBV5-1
TGCGCCAGCACTGGGGGACTAGCGGATTCCTACGAGCAGTACTTC
CASTGGLADSYEQYF
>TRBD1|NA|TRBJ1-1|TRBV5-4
TGTGCCAGCAGCTTCGACAGGGGAGACACTGAAGCTTTCTTT
CASSFDRGDTEAFF
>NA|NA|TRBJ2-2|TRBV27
TGTGCCAGCAGCCTGGACAGCGGACTAGCCGGGGAGCTGTTTTTT
CASSLDSGLAGELFF
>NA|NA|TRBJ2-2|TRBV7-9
TGTGCCTACGGGGCGGGGACAGCGAACACCGGGGAGCTGTTTTTT
CAYGAGTANTGELFF
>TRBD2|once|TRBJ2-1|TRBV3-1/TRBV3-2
TGTGCCAGCAGCCAAGGGGGGACTAGCTACAATGAGCAGTTCTTC
CASSQGGTSYNEQFF
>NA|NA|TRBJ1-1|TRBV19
TGTGCCAGTAGGCTAACAGTGAACACTGAAGCTTTCTTT
CASRLTVNTEAFF
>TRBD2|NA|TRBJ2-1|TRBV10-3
TGTGCCATCAGTGAAACTAGCGGGAGTGTAGCCTACAATGAGCAGTTCTTC
CAISETSGSVAYNEQFF
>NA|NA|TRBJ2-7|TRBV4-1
TGCGCCAGCAGCCCTGGACAGCCAAATAATTACGAGCAGTACTTC
CASSPGQPNNYEQYF
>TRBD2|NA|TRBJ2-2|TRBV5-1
TGCGCCAGCAGCTGGGGGGGAGCCGGGGAGCTGTTTTTT
CASSWGGAGELFF
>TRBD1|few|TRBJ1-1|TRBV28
TGTGCCAGCTTTGACCGAGGGGGCATGAACACTGAAGCTTTCTTT
CASFDRGGMNTEAFF
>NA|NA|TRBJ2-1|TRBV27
TGTGCCAGCAGGAGGACAGTGGGTGATGAGCAGTTCTTC
CASRRTVGDEQFF
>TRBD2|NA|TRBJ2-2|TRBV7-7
TGTGCTAGCAGCGCGGGACTAGCGGGGGCCACCACCGGGGAGCTGTTTTTT
CASSAGLAGATTGELFF
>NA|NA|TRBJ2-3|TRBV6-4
TGTGCCAGCAGTGAGAGGCAAGGACCCGGGGGCACAGATACGCAGTATTTT
CASSERQGPGGTDTQYF
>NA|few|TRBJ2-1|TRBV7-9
TGTGCCAGCAGCCCCAGCGCGGGATATCTTTACAATGAGCAGTTCTTC
CASSPSAGYLYNEQFF
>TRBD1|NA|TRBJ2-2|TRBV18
TGTGCCAGCTCACTGAACCGACAGGGTAAAGTTGATCCCGGGGAGCTGTTTTTT
CASSLNRQGKVDPGELFF
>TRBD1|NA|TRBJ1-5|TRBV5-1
TGCGCCAGCAGCTTCTCGGGGACAGGGGAACAGCCCCAGCATTTT
CASSFSGTGEQPQHF
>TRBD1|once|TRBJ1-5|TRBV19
TGTGCCAGTAGTTATCAGGGGGCCTGGAAGCCCCAGCATTTT
CASSYQGAWKPQHF
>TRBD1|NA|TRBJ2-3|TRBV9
TGTGCCAGCAGATCGACGGGACAGGGGACAGATACGCAGTATTTT
CASRSTGQGTDTQYF
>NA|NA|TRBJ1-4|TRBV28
TGTGCCAGCAGCCCTGCGGGGGGAGCACGAGAAAAACTGTTTTTT
CASSPAGGAREKLFF
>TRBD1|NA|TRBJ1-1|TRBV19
TGTGCCAGTAGGACGTATAGGGGGACAGTGAACACTGAAGCTTTCTTT
CASRTYRGTVNTEAFF